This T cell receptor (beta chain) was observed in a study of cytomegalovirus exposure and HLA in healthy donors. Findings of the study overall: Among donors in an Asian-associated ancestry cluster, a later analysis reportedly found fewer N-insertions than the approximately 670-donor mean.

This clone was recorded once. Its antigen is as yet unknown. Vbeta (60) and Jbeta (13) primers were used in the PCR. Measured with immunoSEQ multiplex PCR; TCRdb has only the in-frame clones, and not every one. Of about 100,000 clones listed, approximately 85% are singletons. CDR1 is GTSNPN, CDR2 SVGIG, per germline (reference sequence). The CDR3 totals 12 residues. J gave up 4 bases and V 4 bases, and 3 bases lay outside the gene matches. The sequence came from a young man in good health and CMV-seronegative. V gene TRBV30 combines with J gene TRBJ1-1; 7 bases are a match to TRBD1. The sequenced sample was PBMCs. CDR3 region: CAWNRGLTEAFF. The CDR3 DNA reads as TGTGCCTGGAACAGGGGACTCACTGAAGCTTTCTTT.